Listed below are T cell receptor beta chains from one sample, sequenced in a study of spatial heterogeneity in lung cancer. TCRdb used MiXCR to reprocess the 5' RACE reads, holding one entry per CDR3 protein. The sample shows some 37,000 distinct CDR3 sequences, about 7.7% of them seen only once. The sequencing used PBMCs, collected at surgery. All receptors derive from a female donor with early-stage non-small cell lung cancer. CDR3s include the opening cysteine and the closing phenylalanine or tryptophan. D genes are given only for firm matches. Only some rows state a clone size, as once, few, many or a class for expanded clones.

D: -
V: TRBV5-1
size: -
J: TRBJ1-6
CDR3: CASSLRGLGSPLHF
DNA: TGCGCCAGCAGCTTGAGGGGTCTTGGATCACCCCTCCACTTT

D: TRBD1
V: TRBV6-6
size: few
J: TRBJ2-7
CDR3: CASSYGGQFYEQYF
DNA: TGTGCCAGCAGTTACGGGGGACAGTTCTACGAGCAGTACTTC

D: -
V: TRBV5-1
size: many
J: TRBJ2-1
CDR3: CASSLVASSYNEQFF
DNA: TGCGCCAGCAGCTTGGTGGCTAGTTCCTACAATGAGCAGTTCTTC

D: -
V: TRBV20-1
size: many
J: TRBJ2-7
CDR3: CSANPTDAYEQYF
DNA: TGCAGTGCTAACCCGACGGATGCCTACGAGCAGTACTTC

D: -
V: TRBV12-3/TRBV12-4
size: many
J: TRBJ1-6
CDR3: CASSFLPGGPPDSPLHF
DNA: TGTGCCAGCAGTTTTCTCCCCGGGGGGCCGCCGGATTCACCCCTCCACTTT

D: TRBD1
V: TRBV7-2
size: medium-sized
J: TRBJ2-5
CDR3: CASSPLTGLETQYF
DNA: TGTGCCAGCAGCCCGCTGACAGGGCTAGAGACCCAGTACTTC

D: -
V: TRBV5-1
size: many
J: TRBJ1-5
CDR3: CASHDLNSNQPQHF
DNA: TGCGCCAGCCATGATCTTAATAGCAATCAGCCCCAGCATTTT

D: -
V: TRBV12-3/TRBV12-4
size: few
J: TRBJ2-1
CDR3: CASSFLFPLRSYNEQFF
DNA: TGTGCCAGCAGTTTCCTTTTTCCGCTCCGCTCCTACAATGAGCAGTTCTTC

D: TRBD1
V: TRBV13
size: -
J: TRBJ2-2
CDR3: CASSLDAGGTTGELFF
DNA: TGTGCCAGCAGCTTAGATGCAGGGGGCACCACCGGGGAGCTGTTTTTT

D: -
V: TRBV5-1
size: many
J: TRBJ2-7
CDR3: CASSLAGLPYEQYF
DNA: TGCGCCAGCAGCTTGGCGGGGTTACCCTACGAGCAGTACTTC

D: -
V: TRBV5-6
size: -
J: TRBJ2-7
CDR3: CASSLGLTYEQYF
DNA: TGTGCCAGCAGCTTAGGCCTTACCTACGAGCAGTACTTC

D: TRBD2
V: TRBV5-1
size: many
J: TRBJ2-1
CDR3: CASRLAGGPTEEQFF
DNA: TGCGCCAGCAGGCTAGCGGGGGGGCCCACGGAAGAGCAGTTCTTC

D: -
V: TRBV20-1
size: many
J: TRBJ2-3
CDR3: CSARDATEDTDTQYF
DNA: TGCAGTGCTAGAGATGCGACGGAAGACACAGATACGCAGTATTTT

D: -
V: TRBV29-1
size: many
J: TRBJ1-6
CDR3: CSVAGSYNSPLHF
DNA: TGCAGCGTTGCCGGATCCTATAATTCACCCCTCCACTTT

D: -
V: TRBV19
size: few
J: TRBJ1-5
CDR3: CASSRGRDQPQHF
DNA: TGTGCCAGTAGTAGGGGTAGGGATCAGCCCCAGCATTTT

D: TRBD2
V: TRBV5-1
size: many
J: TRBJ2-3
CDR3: CASSSTPPSGGRDTQYF
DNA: TGCGCCAGCAGCTCGACCCCCCCTAGCGGGGGAAGAGATACGCAGTATTTT

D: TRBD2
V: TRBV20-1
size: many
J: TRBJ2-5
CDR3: CSARRTSGGETQYF
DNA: TGCAGTGCTAGAAGGACTAGCGGGGGGGAGACCCAGTACTTC

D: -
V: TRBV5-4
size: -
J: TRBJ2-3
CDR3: CASSSQINRVRDTDTQYF
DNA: TGTGCCAGCAGCTCCCAGATAAACAGGGTCCGCGACACAGATACGCAGTATTTT

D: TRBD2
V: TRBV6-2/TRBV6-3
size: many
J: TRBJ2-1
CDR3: CASSATSGAYNEQFF
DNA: TGTGCCAGCAGTGCCACTAGCGGGGCGTACAATGAGCAGTTCTTC